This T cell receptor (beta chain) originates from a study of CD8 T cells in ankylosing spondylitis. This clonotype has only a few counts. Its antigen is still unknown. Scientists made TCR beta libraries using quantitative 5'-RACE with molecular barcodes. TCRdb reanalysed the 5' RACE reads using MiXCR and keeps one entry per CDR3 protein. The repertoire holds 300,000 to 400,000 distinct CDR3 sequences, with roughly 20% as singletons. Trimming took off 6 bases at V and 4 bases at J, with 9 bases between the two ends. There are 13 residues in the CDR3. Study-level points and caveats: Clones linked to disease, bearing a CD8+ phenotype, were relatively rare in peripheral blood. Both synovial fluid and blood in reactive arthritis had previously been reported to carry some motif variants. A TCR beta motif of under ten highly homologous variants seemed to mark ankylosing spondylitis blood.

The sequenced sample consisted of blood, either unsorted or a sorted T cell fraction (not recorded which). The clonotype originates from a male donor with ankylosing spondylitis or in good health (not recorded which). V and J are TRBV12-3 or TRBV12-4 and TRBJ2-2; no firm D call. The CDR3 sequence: CASSASFTGELFF. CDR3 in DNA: TGTGCCAGCAGCGCCTCATTCACCGGGGAGCTGTTTTTT.